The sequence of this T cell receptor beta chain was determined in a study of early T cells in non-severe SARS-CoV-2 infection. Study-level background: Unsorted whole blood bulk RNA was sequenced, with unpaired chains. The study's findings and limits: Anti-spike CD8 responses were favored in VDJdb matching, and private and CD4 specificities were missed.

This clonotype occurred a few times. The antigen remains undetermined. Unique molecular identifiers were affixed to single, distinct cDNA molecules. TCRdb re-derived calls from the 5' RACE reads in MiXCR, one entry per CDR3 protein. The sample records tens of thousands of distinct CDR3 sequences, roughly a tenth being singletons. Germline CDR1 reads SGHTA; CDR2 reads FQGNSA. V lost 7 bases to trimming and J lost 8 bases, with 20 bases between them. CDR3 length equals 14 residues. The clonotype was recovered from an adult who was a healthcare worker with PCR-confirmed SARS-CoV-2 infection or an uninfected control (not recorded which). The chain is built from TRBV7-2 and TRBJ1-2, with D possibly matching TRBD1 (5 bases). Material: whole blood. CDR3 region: CASNRIGAARGYTF. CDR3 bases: TGTGCCAGCAACAGGATCGGGGCAGCGAGGGGCTACACCTTC. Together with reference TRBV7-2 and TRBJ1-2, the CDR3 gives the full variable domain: GAGVSQSPSNKVTEKGKDVELRCDPISGHTALYWYRQSLGQGLEFLIYFQGNSAPDKSGLPSDRFSAERTGGSVSTLTIQRTQQEDSAVYLCASNRIGAARGYTFGSGTRLTVV.